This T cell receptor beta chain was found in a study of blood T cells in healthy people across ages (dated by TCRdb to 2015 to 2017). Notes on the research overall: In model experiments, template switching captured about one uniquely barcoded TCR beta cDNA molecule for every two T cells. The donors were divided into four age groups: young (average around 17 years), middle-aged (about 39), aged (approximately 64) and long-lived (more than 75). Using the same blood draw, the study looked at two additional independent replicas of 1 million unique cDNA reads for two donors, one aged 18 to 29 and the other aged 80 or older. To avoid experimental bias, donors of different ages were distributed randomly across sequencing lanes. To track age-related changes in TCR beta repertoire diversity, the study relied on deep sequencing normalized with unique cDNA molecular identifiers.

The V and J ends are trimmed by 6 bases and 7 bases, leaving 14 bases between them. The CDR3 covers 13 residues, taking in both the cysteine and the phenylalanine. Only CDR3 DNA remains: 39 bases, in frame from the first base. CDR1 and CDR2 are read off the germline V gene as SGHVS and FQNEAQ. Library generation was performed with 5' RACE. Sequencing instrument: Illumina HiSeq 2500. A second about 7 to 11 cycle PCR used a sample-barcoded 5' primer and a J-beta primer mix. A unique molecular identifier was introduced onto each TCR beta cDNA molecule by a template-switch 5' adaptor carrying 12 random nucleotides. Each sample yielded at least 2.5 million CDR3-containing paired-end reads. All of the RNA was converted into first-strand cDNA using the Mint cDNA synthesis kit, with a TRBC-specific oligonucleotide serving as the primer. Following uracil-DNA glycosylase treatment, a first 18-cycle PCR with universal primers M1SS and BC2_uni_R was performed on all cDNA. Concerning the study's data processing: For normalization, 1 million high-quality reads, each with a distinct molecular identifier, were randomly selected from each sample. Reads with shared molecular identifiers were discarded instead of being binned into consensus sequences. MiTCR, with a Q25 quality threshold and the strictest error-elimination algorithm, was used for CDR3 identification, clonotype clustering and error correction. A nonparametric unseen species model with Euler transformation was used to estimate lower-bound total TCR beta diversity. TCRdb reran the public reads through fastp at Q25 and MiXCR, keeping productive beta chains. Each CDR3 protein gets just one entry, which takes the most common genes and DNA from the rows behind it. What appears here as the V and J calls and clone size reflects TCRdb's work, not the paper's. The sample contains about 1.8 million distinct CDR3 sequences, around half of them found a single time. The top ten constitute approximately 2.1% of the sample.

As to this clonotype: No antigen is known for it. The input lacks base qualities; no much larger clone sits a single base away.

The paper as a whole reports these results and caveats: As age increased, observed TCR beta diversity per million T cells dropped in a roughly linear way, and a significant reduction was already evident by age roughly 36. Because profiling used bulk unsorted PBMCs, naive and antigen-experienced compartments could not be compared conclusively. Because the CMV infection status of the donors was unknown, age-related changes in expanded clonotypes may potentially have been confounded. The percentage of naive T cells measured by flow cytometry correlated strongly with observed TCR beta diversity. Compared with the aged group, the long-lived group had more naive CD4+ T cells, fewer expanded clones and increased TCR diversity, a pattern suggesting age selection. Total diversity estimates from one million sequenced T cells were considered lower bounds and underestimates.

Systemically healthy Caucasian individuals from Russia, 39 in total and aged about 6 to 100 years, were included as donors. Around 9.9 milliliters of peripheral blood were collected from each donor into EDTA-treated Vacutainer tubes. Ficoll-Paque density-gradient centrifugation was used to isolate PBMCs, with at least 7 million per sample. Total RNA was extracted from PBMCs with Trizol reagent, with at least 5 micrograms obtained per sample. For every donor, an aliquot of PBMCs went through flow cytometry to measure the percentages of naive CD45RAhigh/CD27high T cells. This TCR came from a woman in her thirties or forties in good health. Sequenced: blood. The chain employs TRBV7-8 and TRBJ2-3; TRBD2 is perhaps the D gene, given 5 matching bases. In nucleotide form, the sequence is TGTGCCAGCAGTTCGGGGTTAGTTAATACGCAGTATTTT. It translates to CASSSGLVNTQYF.